This is a list of T cell receptor beta chains from one sample in a study of blood T cell repertoires in COVID-19. Clones were read by immunoSEQ multiplex PCR, and TCRdb kept only the in-frame ones, dropping some. The repertoire has 85,000 to 90,000 clones, roughly 89% of them found once; the top ten carry approximately 5.6%. Sequenced: peripheral blood. The receptors originated from a woman aged 80 or older with active COVID-19. Both conserved end residues are part of each CDR3. A D gene is named only where the DNA matches it firmly. Size values are once, few and many counts, or a class for expanded clones, and some rows have none.

cdr3_length: 15
d_call: .
clone_size: once
v_call: TRBV19
j_call: TRBJ2-7
cdr3_nt: TGTGCCAGTAGTCATCGGGGAAGCGGAGGCTACGAGCAGTACTTC
cdr3_aa: CASSHRGSGGYEQYF

cdr3_length: 14
d_call: .
clone_size: .
v_call: TRBV3-1/TRBV3-2
j_call: TRBJ2-2
cdr3_nt: TGTGCCAGCAGGGTCAGGGGGAACACCGGGGAGCTGTTTTTT
cdr3_aa: CASRVRGNTGELFF

cdr3_length: 15
d_call: TRBD2
clone_size: .
v_call: TRBV5-4
j_call: TRBJ2-1
cdr3_nt: TGTGCCAGCAGCTTGGGGACTAGCGGGAGGATAGAGCAGTTCTTC
cdr3_aa: CASSLGTSGRIEQFF

cdr3_length: 15
d_call: TRBD2
clone_size: .
v_call: TRBV7-2
j_call: TRBJ2-1
cdr3_nt: TGTGCCAGCAGCAATAGCGGGGGGGGCCAGAATGAGCAGTTCTTC
cdr3_aa: CASSNSGGGQNEQFF

cdr3_length: 15
d_call: .
clone_size: .
v_call: TRBV18
j_call: TRBJ2-1
cdr3_nt: TGTGCCAGCTCACCCTTGAGACAGGCTGACAATGAGCAGTTCTTC
cdr3_aa: CASSPLRQADNEQFF

cdr3_length: 15
d_call: TRBD1
clone_size: .
v_call: TRBV7-2
j_call: TRBJ1-2
cdr3_nt: TGTGCCAGCAGCCCCGGGACAGGAACTAACTATGGCTACACCTTC
cdr3_aa: CASSPGTGTNYGYTF

cdr3_length: 14
d_call: TRBD2
clone_size: .
v_call: TRBV5-1
j_call: TRBJ2-2
cdr3_nt: TGCGCCAGCATAGCGGGGGCGAACACCGGGGAGCTGTTTTTT
cdr3_aa: CASIAGANTGELFF

cdr3_length: 20
d_call: TRBD1
clone_size: .
v_call: TRBV5-1
j_call: TRBJ2-3
cdr3_nt: TGCGCCAGCAGCTTGGCCGGACAGGGGGCTTCCGCGGGAGTCACAGATACGCAGTATTTT
cdr3_aa: CASSLAGQGASAGVTDTQYF

cdr3_length: 13
d_call: .
clone_size: .
v_call: TRBV20-1
j_call: TRBJ2-7
cdr3_nt: TGCAGTGCTAGTACCGGACATCGCTACGAGCAGTACTTC
cdr3_aa: CSASTGHRYEQYF

cdr3_length: 15
d_call: TRBD2
clone_size: .
v_call: TRBV5-1
j_call: TRBJ2-1
cdr3_nt: TGCGCCAGCAGCTTTTTAGCGGGAGGGGTTGGTGAGCAGTTCTTC
cdr3_aa: CASSFLAGGVGEQFF

cdr3_length: 15
d_call: TRBD2
clone_size: .
v_call: TRBV7-6
j_call: TRBJ2-3
cdr3_nt: TGTGCCAGCAGCCCTTGGGGGGGTCCCCGGGATACGCAGTATTTT
cdr3_aa: CASSPWGGPRDTQYF

cdr3_length: 16
d_call: TRBD1
clone_size: .
v_call: TRBV18
j_call: TRBJ1-1
cdr3_nt: TGTGCCAGCTCACCACTAACAGGGGGCATGAACACTGAAGCTTTCTTT
cdr3_aa: CASSPLTGGMNTEAFF

cdr3_length: 11
d_call: .
clone_size: .
v_call: TRBV2
j_call: TRBJ2-7
cdr3_nt: TGTGCCAGCAGTGAAACAGTCGAACAGTACTTC
cdr3_aa: CASSETVEQYF

cdr3_length: 17
d_call: TRBD2
clone_size: few
v_call: TRBV7-9
j_call: TRBJ2-1
cdr3_nt: TGTGCCAGCAGCCCCTTGGGACTAGCGGCCCGATACAATGAGCAGTTCTTC
cdr3_aa: CASSPLGLAARYNEQFF

cdr3_length: 17
d_call: .
clone_size: .
v_call: TRBV29-1
j_call: TRBJ2-6
cdr3_nt: TGCAGCGTTACACCTGGGGCAGGGGCGGCTGGGGCCAACGTCCTGACTTTC
cdr3_aa: CSVTPGAGAAGANVLTF

cdr3_length: 16
d_call: TRBD1
clone_size: .
v_call: TRBV28
j_call: TRBJ2-7
cdr3_nt: TGTGCCAGCAGCCACCGGAGGACAGGGGGCTCATACGAGCAGTACTTC
cdr3_aa: CASSHRRTGGSYEQYF

cdr3_length: 14
d_call: .
clone_size: .
v_call: TRBV15
j_call: TRBJ1-2
cdr3_nt: TGTGCCACCAGCGGGAACAGGGTCGAGCGGGGCTACACCTTC
cdr3_aa: CATSGNRVERGYTF

cdr3_length: 15
d_call: TRBD1
clone_size: .
v_call: TRBV18
j_call: TRBJ1-4
cdr3_nt: TGTGCCAGCTCACCACTAGGACAGGAGTTAGAAAAACTGTTTTTT
cdr3_aa: CASSPLGQELEKLFF

cdr3_length: 13
d_call: TRBD1
clone_size: .
v_call: TRBV4-3
j_call: TRBJ1-2
cdr3_nt: TGCGCCAGCAGCCAACTTGACAGGGCCGGCTACACCTTC
cdr3_aa: CASSQLDRAGYTF

cdr3_length: 15
d_call: TRBD1
clone_size: .
v_call: TRBV18
j_call: TRBJ2-7
cdr3_nt: TGTGCCAGCTCACCATCCGGGACAGGCATGGAAGAGCAGTACTTC
cdr3_aa: CASSPSGTGMEEQYF

cdr3_length: 16
d_call: TRBD1
clone_size: few
v_call: TRBV19
j_call: TRBJ1-1
cdr3_nt: TGTGCCAGTAGTAAACACGGGACAGGGATGAACACTGAAGCTTTCTTT
cdr3_aa: CASSKHGTGMNTEAFF

cdr3_length: 16
d_call: TRBD2
clone_size: .
v_call: TRBV5-1
j_call: TRBJ2-2
cdr3_nt: TGCGCCAGCAGCCCCGGACTAGCGGGAGGAACCGGGGAGCTGTTTTTT
cdr3_aa: CASSPGLAGGTGELFF

cdr3_length: 14
d_call: TRBD1
clone_size: .
v_call: TRBV19
j_call: TRBJ1-3
cdr3_nt: TGTGCCAGTGGGGACGTCTTCCGGGACAGGGGTCTAAATTTT
cdr3_aa: CASGDVFRDRGLNF

cdr3_length: 14
d_call: TRBD1
clone_size: .
v_call: TRBV30
j_call: TRBJ2-7
cdr3_nt: TGTGCCTGGAGTCGAGGGGGCGGTATCTACGAGCAGTACTTC
cdr3_aa: CAWSRGGGIYEQYF

cdr3_length: 14
d_call: .
clone_size: .
v_call: TRBV7-3
j_call: TRBJ2-2
cdr3_nt: TGTGCCAGCAGCTTAATAGGCGGTCCCGGGGAGCTGTTTTTT
cdr3_aa: CASSLIGGPGELFF

cdr3_length: 14
d_call: .
clone_size: .
v_call: TRBV2
j_call: TRBJ2-5
cdr3_nt: TGTGCCAGCAGTGCCCGGGGTGGCGTGGAGACCCAGTACTTC
cdr3_aa: CASSARGGVETQYF

cdr3_length: 12
d_call: .
clone_size: .
v_call: TRBV29-1
j_call: TRBJ2-2
cdr3_nt: TGCAGCGCCCGGACAGACACCGGGGAGCTGTTTTTT
cdr3_aa: CSARTDTGELFF

cdr3_length: 15
d_call: TRBD1
clone_size: once
v_call: TRBV7-3
j_call: TRBJ2-3
cdr3_nt: TGTGCCAGCAGCTCGGACAGGGCCAGCACAGATACGCAGTATTTT
cdr3_aa: CASSSDRASTDTQYF

cdr3_length: 15
d_call: .
clone_size: .
v_call: TRBV25-1
j_call: TRBJ2-2
cdr3_nt: TGTGCCAGCAGTTTGACAGGAACGAACACCGGGGAGCTGTTTTTT
cdr3_aa: CASSLTGTNTGELFF

cdr3_length: 15
d_call: .
clone_size: .
v_call: TRBV7-9
j_call: TRBJ2-6
cdr3_nt: TGTGCCAGCATCGACTATAGTGTCGGGGCCAACGTCCTGACTTTC
cdr3_aa: CASIDYSVGANVLTF

cdr3_length: 18
d_call: TRBD1
clone_size: .
v_call: TRBV4-2
j_call: TRBJ1-5
cdr3_nt: TGTGCCAGCAGCCAATCCTCCGGGACAGGGAATTTACAGGGGCCCCAGCATTTT
cdr3_aa: CASSQSSGTGNLQGPQHF

cdr3_length: 17
d_call: .
clone_size: .
v_call: TRBV7-9
j_call: TRBJ1-4
cdr3_nt: TGTGCCAGCAGCCTCCGTGCAGGGCTTACAACTAATGAAAAACTGTTTTTT
cdr3_aa: CASSLRAGLTTNEKLFF

cdr3_length: 18
d_call: TRBD2
clone_size: .
v_call: TRBV27
j_call: TRBJ2-2
cdr3_nt: TGTGCCAGCAGTTTATACCCCCGGACGGGAGGGCGAGGCGGGGAGCTGTTTTTT
cdr3_aa: CASSLYPRTGGRGGELFF

cdr3_length: 16
d_call: TRBD2
clone_size: .
v_call: TRBV6-2/TRBV6-3
j_call: TRBJ2-5
cdr3_nt: TGTGCCAGCAGTTACCCGGGACTAGCGGGAGGAGAGACCCAGTACTTC
cdr3_aa: CASSYPGLAGGETQYF

cdr3_length: 13
d_call: TRBD1
clone_size: .
v_call: TRBV28
j_call: TRBJ1-4
cdr3_nt: TGTGCCAGCAGTCCGGGACAGGGTGAAAAACTGTTTTTT
cdr3_aa: CASSPGQGEKLFF

cdr3_length: 16
d_call: TRBD2
clone_size: .
v_call: TRBV27
j_call: TRBJ2-1
cdr3_nt: TGTGCCAGCAGTATGTCGGTAGCGGGTTGGGGGGATGAGCAGTTCTTC
cdr3_aa: CASSMSVAGWGDEQFF

cdr3_length: 16
d_call: TRBD2
clone_size: .
v_call: TRBV7-9
j_call: TRBJ2-1
cdr3_nt: TGTGCCAGCAGCGTTCCGGGACTAGCGGGATCCAATGAGCAGTTCTTC
cdr3_aa: CASSVPGLAGSNEQFF

cdr3_length: 14
d_call: TRBD1
clone_size: once
v_call: TRBV7-8
j_call: TRBJ2-2
cdr3_nt: TGTGCCAGCAGCTTCGACAGGGAGACCGGGGAGCTGTTTTTT
cdr3_aa: CASSFDRETGELFF

cdr3_length: 15
d_call: TRBD1
clone_size: .
v_call: TRBV6-2/TRBV6-3
j_call: TRBJ1-1
cdr3_nt: TGTGCCAGCAGTGACCCGAGTGGACAGGACCATGAAGCTTTCTTT
cdr3_aa: CASSDPSGQDHEAFF

cdr3_length: 14
d_call: TRBD1
clone_size: .
v_call: TRBV6-5
j_call: TRBJ1-6
cdr3_nt: TGTGCCAGCATGGGGGGACAGGGTAATTCACCCCTCCACTTT
cdr3_aa: CASMGGQGNSPLHF

cdr3_length: 14
d_call: .
clone_size: .
v_call: TRBV4-2
j_call: TRBJ2-3
cdr3_nt: TGTGCCAGCAGCCAAGATCCAGGGCCCGATACGCAGTATTTT
cdr3_aa: CASSQDPGPDTQYF

cdr3_length: 20
d_call: .
clone_size: once
v_call: TRBV4-3
j_call: TRBJ2-6
cdr3_nt: TGCGCCAGCAGCCCAAATACAGGGAAGAGGATAGTCTCTGGGGCCAACGTCCTGACTTTC
cdr3_aa: CASSPNTGKRIVSGANVLTF

cdr3_length: 17
d_call: .
clone_size: .
v_call: TRBV28
j_call: TRBJ2-7
cdr3_nt: TGTGCCAGCAGTTCGCCCTTTCTAGCGCCGAGCTCCTACGAGCAGTACTTC
cdr3_aa: CASSSPFLAPSSYEQYF

cdr3_length: 14
d_call: TRBD1
clone_size: .
v_call: TRBV6-2/TRBV6-3
j_call: TRBJ2-1
cdr3_nt: TGTGCCAGCAGTCCCTGGACAGGGGTGAATGAGCAGTTCTTC
cdr3_aa: CASSPWTGVNEQFF

cdr3_length: 15
d_call: TRBD1
clone_size: once
v_call: TRBV12-5
j_call: TRBJ2-5
cdr3_nt: TGTGCTAGTGGTTTGGTAACAGGGGGCGCAGAGACCCAGTACTTC
cdr3_aa: CASGLVTGGAETQYF

cdr3_length: 16
d_call: .
clone_size: .
v_call: TRBV9
j_call: TRBJ2-2
cdr3_nt: TGTGCCAGCAGCGTACAGTCTCAGGCGAATACCGGGGAGCTGTTTTTT
cdr3_aa: CASSVQSQANTGELFF

cdr3_length: 15
d_call: TRBD1
clone_size: .
v_call: TRBV19
j_call: TRBJ1-2
cdr3_nt: TGTGCCAGTAGTATCCGGGACAGGTACAACTATGGCTACACCTTC
cdr3_aa: CASSIRDRYNYGYTF

cdr3_length: 18
d_call: TRBD2
clone_size: .
v_call: TRBV4-3
j_call: TRBJ2-1
cdr3_nt: TGCGCCAGCAGCCAAGCGAGGCTAGCGGGAGGGCCGGGCAATGAGCAGTTCTTC
cdr3_aa: CASSQARLAGGPGNEQFF

cdr3_length: 13
d_call: .
clone_size: .
v_call: TRBV27
j_call: TRBJ2-5
cdr3_nt: TGTGCCAGCCGCAGAAGAGGCCAAGAGACCCAGTACTTC
cdr3_aa: CASRRRGQETQYF

cdr3_length: 17
d_call: .
clone_size: once
v_call: TRBV18
j_call: TRBJ2-1
cdr3_nt: TGTGCCAGCTCACCCGGTGTAAGAGGGATGCTGAAGAATGAGCAGTTCTTC
cdr3_aa: CASSPGVRGMLKNEQFF

cdr3_length: 14
d_call: TRBD1
clone_size: .
v_call: TRBV18
j_call: TRBJ2-7
cdr3_nt: TGTGCCAGCTCACTAAGGGACAGGGAGAGCGAGCAGTACTTC
cdr3_aa: CASSLRDRESEQYF

cdr3_length: 14
d_call: .
clone_size: .
v_call: TRBV10-2
j_call: TRBJ2-3
cdr3_nt: TGCGCCACACACGGGACTCTACCCACAGATACGCAGTATTTT
cdr3_aa: CATHGTLPTDTQYF

cdr3_length: 16
d_call: TRBD1
clone_size: .
v_call: TRBV29-1
j_call: TRBJ1-2
cdr3_nt: TGCAGCGTTGAACCTTATAGGCAGGGGGCGAACTATGGCTACACCTTC
cdr3_aa: CSVEPYRQGANYGYTF

cdr3_length: 15
d_call: TRBD2
clone_size: once
v_call: TRBV13
j_call: TRBJ2-3
cdr3_nt: TGTGCCAGCAGCCCCCCGAATAGCGGGCGTACGACGCAGTATTTT
cdr3_aa: CASSPPNSGRTTQYF

cdr3_length: 15
d_call: TRBD2
clone_size: .
v_call: TRBV5-6
j_call: TRBJ2-7
cdr3_nt: TGTGCCAGCAGATCTCGGCTAGCGGGATTTTACGAGCAGTACTTC
cdr3_aa: CASRSRLAGFYEQYF